This T cell receptor (beta chain) was identified during a study of shared clonotypes between healthy human individuals. Source study methods: Junction-only sequences without quality scores were provided by ImmunoSEQ, so filtering was different. Sequencing was performed with immunoSEQ multiplex PCR; in TCRdb, only in-frame clones are kept and a portion is missing. V and J calls and clone size are those listed in that table; D and trimming were worked out from the DNA. The data hold about 1,900,000 clones, with about 95% observed a single time. In the naive CD8 group, cells lacked CD45RO and were positively selected for CCR7, so terminally differentiated effector memory CD45RA+ cells were left out. Trimming removed 5 bases from V and 9 bases from J; junction bases left unmatched: 8. The CDR3 consists of 15 residues. Germline CDR1 and CDR2: SGHVS and FQNEAQ. This clone was observed a single time.

The TCR originated in a man in his late teens or twenties in good health. Sequencing was performed on naive CD8+ T cells sorted from blood. The genes are TRBV7-8 and TRBJ2-1; 12 bases match TRBD1. This chain's CDR3 is CASSPSGTGGSEQFF. As DNA, the CDR3 is TGTGCCAGCAGCCCCTCAGGGACAGGGGGCTCTGAGCAGTTCTTC.